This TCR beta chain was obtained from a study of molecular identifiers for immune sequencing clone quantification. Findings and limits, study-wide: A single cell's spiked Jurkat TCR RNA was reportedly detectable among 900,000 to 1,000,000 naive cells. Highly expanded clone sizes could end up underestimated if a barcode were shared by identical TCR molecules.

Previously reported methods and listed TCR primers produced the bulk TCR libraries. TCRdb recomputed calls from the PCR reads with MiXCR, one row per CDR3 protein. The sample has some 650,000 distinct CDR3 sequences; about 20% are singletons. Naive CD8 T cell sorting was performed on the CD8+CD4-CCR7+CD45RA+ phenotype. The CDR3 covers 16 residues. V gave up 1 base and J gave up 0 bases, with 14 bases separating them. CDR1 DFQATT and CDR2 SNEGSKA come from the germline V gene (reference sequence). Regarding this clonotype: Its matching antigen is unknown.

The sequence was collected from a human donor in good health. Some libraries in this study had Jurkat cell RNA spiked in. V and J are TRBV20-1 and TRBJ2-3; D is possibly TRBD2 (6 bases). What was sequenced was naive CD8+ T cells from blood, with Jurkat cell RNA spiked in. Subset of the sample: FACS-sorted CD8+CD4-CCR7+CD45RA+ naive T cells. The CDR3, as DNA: TGCAGTGCTAGAGGGGCGCGGGGAGATAGCACAGATACGCAGTATTTT. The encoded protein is CSARGARGDSTDTQYF.